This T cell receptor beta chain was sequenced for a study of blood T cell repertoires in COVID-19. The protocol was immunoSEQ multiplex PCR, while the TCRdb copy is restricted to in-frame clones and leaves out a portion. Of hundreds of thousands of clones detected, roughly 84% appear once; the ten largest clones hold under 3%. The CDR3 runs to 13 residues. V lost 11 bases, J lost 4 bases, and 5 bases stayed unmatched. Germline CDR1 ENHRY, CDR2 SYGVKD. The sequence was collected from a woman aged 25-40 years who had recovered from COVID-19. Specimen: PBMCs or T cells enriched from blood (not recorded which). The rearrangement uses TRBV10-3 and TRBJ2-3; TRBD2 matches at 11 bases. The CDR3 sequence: CAVTSGSPDTQYF. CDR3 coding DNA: TGTGCCGTCACTAGCGGGAGCCCAGATACGCAGTATTTT.